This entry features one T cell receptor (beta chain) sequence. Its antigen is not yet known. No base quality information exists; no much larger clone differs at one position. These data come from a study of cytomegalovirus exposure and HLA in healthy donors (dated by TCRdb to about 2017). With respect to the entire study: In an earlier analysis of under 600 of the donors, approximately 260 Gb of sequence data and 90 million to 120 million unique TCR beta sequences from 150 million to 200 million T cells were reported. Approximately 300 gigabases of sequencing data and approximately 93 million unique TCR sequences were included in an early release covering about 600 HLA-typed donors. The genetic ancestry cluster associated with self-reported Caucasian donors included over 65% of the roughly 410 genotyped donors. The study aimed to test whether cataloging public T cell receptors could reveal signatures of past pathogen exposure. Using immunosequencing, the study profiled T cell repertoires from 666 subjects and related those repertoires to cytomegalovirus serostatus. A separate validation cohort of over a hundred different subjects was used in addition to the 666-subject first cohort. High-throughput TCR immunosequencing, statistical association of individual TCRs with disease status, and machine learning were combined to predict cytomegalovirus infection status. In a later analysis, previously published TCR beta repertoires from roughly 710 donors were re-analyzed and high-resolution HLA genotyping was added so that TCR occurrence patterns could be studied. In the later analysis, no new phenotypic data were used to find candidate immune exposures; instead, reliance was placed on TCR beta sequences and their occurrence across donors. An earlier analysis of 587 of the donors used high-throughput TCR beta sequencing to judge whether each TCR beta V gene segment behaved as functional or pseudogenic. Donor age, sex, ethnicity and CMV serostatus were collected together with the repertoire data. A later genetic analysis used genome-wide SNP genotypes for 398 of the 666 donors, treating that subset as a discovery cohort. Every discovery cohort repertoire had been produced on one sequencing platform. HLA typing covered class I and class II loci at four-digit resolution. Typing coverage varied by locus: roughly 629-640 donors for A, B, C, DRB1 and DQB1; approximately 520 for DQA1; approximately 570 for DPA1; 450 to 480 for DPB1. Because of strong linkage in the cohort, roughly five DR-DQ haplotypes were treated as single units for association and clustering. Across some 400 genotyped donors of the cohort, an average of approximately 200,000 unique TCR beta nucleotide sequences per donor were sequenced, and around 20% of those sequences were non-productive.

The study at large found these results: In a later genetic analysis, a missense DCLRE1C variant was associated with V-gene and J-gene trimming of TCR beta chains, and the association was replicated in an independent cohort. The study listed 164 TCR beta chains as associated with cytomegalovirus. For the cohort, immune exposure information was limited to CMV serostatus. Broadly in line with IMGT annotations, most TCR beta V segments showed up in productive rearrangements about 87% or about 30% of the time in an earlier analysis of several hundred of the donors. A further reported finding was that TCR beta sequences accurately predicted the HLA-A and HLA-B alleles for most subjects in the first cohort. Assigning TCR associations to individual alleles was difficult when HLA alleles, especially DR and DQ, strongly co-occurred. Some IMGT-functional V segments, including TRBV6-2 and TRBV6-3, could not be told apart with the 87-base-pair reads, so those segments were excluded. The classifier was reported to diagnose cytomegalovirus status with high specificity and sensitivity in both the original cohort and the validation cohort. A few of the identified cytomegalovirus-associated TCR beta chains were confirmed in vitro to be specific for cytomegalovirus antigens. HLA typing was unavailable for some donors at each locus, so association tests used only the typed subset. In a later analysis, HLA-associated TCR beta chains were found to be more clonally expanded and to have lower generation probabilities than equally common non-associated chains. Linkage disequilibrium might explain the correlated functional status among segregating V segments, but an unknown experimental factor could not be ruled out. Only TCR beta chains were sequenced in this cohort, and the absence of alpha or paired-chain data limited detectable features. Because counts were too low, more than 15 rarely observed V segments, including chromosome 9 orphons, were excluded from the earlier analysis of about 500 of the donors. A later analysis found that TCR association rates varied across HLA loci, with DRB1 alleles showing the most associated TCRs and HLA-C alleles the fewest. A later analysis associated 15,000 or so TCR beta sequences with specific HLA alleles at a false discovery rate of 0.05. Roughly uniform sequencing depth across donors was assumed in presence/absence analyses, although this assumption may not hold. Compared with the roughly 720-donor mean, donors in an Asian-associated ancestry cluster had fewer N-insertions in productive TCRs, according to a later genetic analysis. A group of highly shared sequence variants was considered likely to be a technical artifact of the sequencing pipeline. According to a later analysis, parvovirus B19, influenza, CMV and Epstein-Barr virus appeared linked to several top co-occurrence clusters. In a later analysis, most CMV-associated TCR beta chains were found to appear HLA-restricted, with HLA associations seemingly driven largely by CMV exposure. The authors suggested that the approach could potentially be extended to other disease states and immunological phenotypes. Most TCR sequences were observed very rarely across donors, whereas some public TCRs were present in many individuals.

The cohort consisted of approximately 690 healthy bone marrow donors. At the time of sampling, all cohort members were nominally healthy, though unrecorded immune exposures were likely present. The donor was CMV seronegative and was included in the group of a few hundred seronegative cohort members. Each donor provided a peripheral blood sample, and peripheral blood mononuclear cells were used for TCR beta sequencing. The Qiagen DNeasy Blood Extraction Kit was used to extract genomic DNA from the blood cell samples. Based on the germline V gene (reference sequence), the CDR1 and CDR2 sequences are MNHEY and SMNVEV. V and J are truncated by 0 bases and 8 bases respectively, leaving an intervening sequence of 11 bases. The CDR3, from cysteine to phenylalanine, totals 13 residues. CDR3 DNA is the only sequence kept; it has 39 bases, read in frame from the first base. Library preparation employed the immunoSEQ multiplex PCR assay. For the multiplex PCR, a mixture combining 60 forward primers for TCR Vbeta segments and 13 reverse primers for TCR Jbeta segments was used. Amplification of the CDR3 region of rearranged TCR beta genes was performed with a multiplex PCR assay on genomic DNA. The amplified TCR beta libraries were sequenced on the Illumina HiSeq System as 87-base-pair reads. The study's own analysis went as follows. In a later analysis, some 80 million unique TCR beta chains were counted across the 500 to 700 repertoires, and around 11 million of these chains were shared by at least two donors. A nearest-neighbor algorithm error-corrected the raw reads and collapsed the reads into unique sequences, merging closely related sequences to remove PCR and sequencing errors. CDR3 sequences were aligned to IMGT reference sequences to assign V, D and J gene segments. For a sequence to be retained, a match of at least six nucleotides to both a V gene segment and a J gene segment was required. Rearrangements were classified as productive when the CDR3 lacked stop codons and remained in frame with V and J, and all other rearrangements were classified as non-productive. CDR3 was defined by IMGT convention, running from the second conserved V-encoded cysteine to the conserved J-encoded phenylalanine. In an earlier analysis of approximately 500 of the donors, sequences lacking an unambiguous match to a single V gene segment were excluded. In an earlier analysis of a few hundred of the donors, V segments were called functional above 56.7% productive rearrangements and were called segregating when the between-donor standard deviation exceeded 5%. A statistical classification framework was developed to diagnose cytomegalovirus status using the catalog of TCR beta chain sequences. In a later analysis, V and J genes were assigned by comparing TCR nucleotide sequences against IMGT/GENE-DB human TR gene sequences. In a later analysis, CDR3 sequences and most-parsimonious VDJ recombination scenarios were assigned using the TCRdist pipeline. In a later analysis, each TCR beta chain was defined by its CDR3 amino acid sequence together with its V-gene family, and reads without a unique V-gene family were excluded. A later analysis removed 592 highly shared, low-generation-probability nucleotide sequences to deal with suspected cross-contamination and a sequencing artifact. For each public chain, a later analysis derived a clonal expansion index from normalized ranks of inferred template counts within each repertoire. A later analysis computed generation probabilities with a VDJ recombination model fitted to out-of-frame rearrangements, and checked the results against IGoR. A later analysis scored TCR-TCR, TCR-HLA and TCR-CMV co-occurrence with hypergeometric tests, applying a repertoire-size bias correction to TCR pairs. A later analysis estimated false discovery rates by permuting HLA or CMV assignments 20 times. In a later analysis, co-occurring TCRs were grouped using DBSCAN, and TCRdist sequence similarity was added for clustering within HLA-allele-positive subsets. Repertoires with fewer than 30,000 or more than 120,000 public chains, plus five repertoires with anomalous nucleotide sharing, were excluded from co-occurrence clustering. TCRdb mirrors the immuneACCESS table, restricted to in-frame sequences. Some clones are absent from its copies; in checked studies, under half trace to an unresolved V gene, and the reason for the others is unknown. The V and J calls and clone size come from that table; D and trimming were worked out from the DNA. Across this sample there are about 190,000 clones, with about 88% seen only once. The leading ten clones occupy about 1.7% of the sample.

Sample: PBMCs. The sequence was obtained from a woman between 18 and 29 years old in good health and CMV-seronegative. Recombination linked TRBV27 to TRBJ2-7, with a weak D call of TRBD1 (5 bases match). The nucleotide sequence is TGTGCCAGCAGTTTATCCTACAGGTTCCAGCAGTACTTC. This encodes CASSLSYRFQQYF.